These 4 T cell receptor beta chains share one sample of origin, sequenced in a study of blood T cell repertoires in COVID-19. The assay was immunoSEQ multiplex PCR, and TCRdb's table has in-frame clones only and misses some. The sample holds just over 250,000 clones; around 86% are singletons and the top ten take around 10%. The sequenced material came from peripheral blood. These receptors were taken from a man aged 35 to 55 who had recovered from COVID-19.

The gene calls are TRBV10-3 and TRBJ1-1; 7 bases are shared with TRBD1. V lost 6 bases, J lost 6 bases, and 16 bases stayed unmatched. The CDR3 sequence is 16 residues long. Germline V gene sequence: CDR1 ENHRY, CDR2 SYGVKD. The CDR3: CAISHIGDRSSAEAFF. The CDR3 DNA reads as TGTGCCATCAGCCATATCGGGGACAGATCTTCGGCTGAAGCTTTCTTT.

V is TRBV29-1 and J is TRBJ2-3, with 8 positions matching TRBD1. Germline-derived CDR1 and CDR2 are SQVTM and ANQGSEA. The CDR3 extends over 17 amino acids. The trim removed 3 bases at V and 2 bases at J, leaving 13 bases unmatched. CDR3 in DNA: TGCAGCGTTGATTTAATCACCGACAGGGGTTTCACAGATACGCAGTATTTT. Amino acid sequence: CSVDLITDRGFTDTQYF.

The rearrangement joins TRBV6-5 to TRBJ1-4; D possibly corresponds to TRBD1 (5 bases). Germline lookup yields CDR1 MNHEY and CDR2 SVGAGI. The CDR3 length is 15 residues. The V end was cut by 3 bases, the J end by 4 bases, with 12 bases between. The DNA of the CDR3 is TGTGCCAGCAGTTATGGGGGGGTTAATAATGAAAAACTGTTTTTT. As protein: CASSYGGVNNEKLFF.

The chain carries TRBV5-6 and TRBJ2-7, with a tentative D call TRBD1 (7 bases). This CDR3 has 10 residues. Trimming stripped 4 bases from V and 9 bases from J, with 8 bases between. Per the germline V gene, CDR1 is SGHDT and CDR2 is YYEEEE. CDR3 bases: TGTGCCAGCAGCCAGGGGGGGCAGTACTTC. Translated, it gives CASSQGGQYF. The complete variable domain, with remaining parts taken from reference TRBV5-6 and TRBJ2-7, reads DAGVTQSPTHLIKTRGQQVTLRCSPKSGHDTVSWYQQALGQGPQFIFQYYEEEERQRGNFPDRFSGHQFPNYSSELNVNALLLGDSALYLCASSQGGQYFGPGTRLTVT.